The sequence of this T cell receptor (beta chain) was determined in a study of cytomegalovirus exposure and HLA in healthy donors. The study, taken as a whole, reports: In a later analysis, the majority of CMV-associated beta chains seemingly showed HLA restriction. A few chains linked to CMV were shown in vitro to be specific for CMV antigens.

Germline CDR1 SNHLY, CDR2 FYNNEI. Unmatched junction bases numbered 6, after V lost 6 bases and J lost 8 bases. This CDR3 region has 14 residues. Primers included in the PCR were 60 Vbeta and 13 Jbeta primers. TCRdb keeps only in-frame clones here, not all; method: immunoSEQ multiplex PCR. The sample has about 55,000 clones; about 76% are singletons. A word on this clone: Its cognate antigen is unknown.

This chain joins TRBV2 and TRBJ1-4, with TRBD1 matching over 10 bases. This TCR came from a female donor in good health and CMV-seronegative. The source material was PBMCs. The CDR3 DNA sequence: TGTGCCAGCAGCGGGGGACAGGGGAGGGAAAAACTGTTTTTT. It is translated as CASSGGQGREKLFF.